This TCR beta chain came from a study of T-cell memory formation after mild COVID-19. Study-wide points: Pre-infection memory contained some responding clones, which suggested that cross-reactive memory had joined.

Each CDR3 protein gets one entry after TCRdb re-called the 5' RACE reads with MiXCR. This table has around 250,000 distinct CDR3 sequences, 15% appearing once. CDR3 size: 14 residues. Losses at the gene ends were 0 bases for V and 7 bases for J; bases not matched to a gene: 3. Looked up from germline, CDR1 is ENHRY and CDR2 is SYGVKD. This clonotype was recorded a few times. Its antigen is not known. The rearrangement links TRBV10-3 to TRBJ2-1, with 7 bases identical to TRBD1. Material: PBMCs or a T cell subset sorted from them (not recorded which). The clonotype comes from an adult woman who had mild COVID-19 (a few samples of this study predate the infection). Cell type and time point are not known. The CDR3 DNA follows: TGTGCCATCAGTGAGTCGACAGGGATGAATGAGCAGTTCTTC. Translated, it gives CAISESTGMNEQFF.